This passage covers 31 T cell receptor beta chains from one sample sequenced in a study of regulatory T cells in long-lasting Graves disease. For TCR beta, libraries came from iRepertoire HTBI primers and Arm-PCR of CDR3 regions. Using its own MiXCR run on the multiplex PCR reads, TCRdb lists one record per CDR3 protein. Of roughly 500,000 distinct CDR3 sequences detected, approximately 15% appear once; the ten largest clones hold about 10%. Time point meaning: newly diagnosed GD, antithyroid drugs for less than 3 months. There was RNA extracted from PBMCs, and the TCR library was made from it. The data also belong to a second study, concerning T cells in Graves' hyperthyroidism and ophthalmopathy.

The specimen comprised peripheral blood mononuclear cells (PBMCs), sampled at new diagnosis, from a patient treated with antithyroid drugs. The receptors derive from a young man with Graves disease.

This clonotype was seen repeatedly, ten times or more. The gene calls are TRBV29-1 and TRBJ1-1; no reliable D call. The germline CDR1 and CDR2 sequences are SQVTM and ANQGSEA. Trimming stripped 2 bases from V and 9 bases from J, with 10 bases between. The CDR3 sequence is 11 residues long. CDR3 residues: CSVEPAGKAFF. The CDR3 nucleotides read TGCAGCGTTGAACCGGCAGGCAAAGCTTTCTTT.

The genes are TRBV11-1 and TRBJ2-1, with TRBD2 identical over 8 bases. The ends lost 5 bases at V and 8 bases at J; junction bases unmatched: 14. From germline, CDR1 is SGHAT and CDR2 FQDESV (reference sequence). The CDR3 is 16 amino acids. The DNA of the CDR3 is TGTGCCAGCAGCCCCGAGAGGAGCGGGAGTAGAGATGAGCAGTTCTTC. Its protein is CASSPERSGSRDEQFF.

This clonotype was seen many times. The CDR3 bases are TGTGCCAGCTCCGAGGGCAGTCACCTCCGGAAGGCTTTCTTT. Amino acid sequence: CASSEGSHLRKAFF. The J gene is TRBJ1-1, the V gene TRBV18; D ambiguous. CDR3 length: 14 residues. V was clipped by 6 bases and J by 11 bases, with 22 bases between them. The V gene's germline CDR1 is KGHSH and CDR2 LQKENI.

This clonotype was counted ten times or more. CDR3 residues: CASSPDSFMNTEAFF. In DNA form, the CDR3 reads TGTGCCAGCTCACCGGACAGTTTCATGAACACTGAAGCTTTCTTT. This rearrangement joins TRBV18 to TRBJ1-1; possible D gene TRBD1, 6 bases. Trimming took off 3 bases at V and 0 bases at J, with 11 bases between the two ends. Per the germline V gene, CDR1 is KGHSH and CDR2 is LQKENI. CDR3 length: 15 amino acids.

V is TRBV5-1 and J is TRBJ2-2; D is undetermined. Germline values: CDR1 SGHRS, CDR2 YFSETQ. The germline V and J ends were trimmed by 6 bases and 0 bases, with 12 bases remaining between them. This CDR3 spans 15 amino acids. CDR3 bases: TGCGCCAGCAATCAAGGCAGAGCGAACACCGGGGAGCTGTTTTTT. It translates to CASNQGRANTGELFF.

This chain links TRBV20-1 with TRBJ2-5, with D uncertain. Per the germline V gene, CDR1 is DFQATT and CDR2 is SNEGSKA (reference sequence). The CDR3 length is 13 residues. V was shortened by 1 base and J by 3 bases, with 9 bases between the two germline ends. The DNA of the CDR3 is TGCAGTGCTAGAGGGGCGAAAGAAGAGACCCAGTACTTC. Translating gives CSARGAKEETQYF.

This sequence joins TRBV20-1 and TRBJ2-3, with 8 bases matching TRBD2. CDR1 is DFQATT, CDR2 SNEGSKA, per germline (reference sequence). The CDR3 covers 15 residues. J gave up 5 bases and V 5 bases, and 12 bases lay outside the gene matches. Here the CDR3 reads CSAPPRTSLGDTQYF. CDR3 DNA: TGCAGTGCTCCTCCCAGGACTAGCTTGGGAGATACGCAGTATTTT.

CDR3: CASEGLYGELFF. The DNA of the CDR3 is TGTGCCAGCGAGGGCCTGTACGGGGAGCTGTTTTTT. The chain recombines TRBV14 with TRBJ2-2; D might be TRBD2 (5 bases). Deletions cut 8 bases from V and 7 bases from J, with 11 bases between. CDR3 length: 12 amino acids. CDR1 is SGHDN, CDR2 FVKESK, per germline. Complete variable domain (other parts from reference TRBV14 and TRBJ2-2): EAGVTQFPSHSVIEKGQTVTLRCDPISGHDNLYWYRRVMGKEIKFLLHFVKESKQDESGMPNNRFLAERTGGTYSTLKVQPAELEDSGVYFCASEGLYGELFFGEGSRLTVL.

The chain carries TRBV29-1 and TRBJ1-2; D remains unclear. Germline V gene data show CDR1 as SQVTM and CDR2 as ANQGSEA. The V gene lost 4 bases and the J gene lost 0 bases, with 9 bases spanning the gap. The CDR3 contains 13 residues. The CDR3 reads CSVGTVPNYGYTF. In DNA, the CDR3 is TGCAGCGTTGGGACGGTGCCTAACTATGGCTACACCTTC.

This clonotype was detected only a few times. CDR3 nucleotides: TGCAGTGCTAGAACTAGCGGGAGGGAGGGGCAGTACTTC. Translating it yields CSARTSGREGQYF. J is TRBJ2-7 and V is TRBV20-1, with 13 bases matching TRBD2. The germline gives CDR1 DFQATT, CDR2 SNEGSKA (reference sequence). CDR3 length: 13 residues. The V and J ends lost 2 bases and 9 bases, in that order; junction bases with no gene match: 4.

Ten or more counts support this clonotype. The chain links TRBV28 to TRBJ2-1; TRBD1 aligns across 10 bases. There are 15 residues in the CDR3. Per germline, CDR1 MDHEN and CDR2 SYDVKM. Germline trimming cut 4 bases from V and 7 bases from J; bases unmatched to any gene: 7. In DNA form, the CDR3 reads TGTGCCAGCAGTTCGGGACAGGGGAACCAAAATGAGCAGTTCTTC. This encodes CASSSGQGNQNEQFF.

A note on this clonotype: A much larger clone is a single base away; this may be a read error. The V gene is TRBV29-1, the J gene TRBJ2-1; 10 bases match TRBD1. The length of the CDR3 is 13 residues. CDR1 and CDR2 (germline): SQVTM, ANQGSEA. J gave up 8 bases and V 8 bases, and 9 bases lay outside the gene matches. The CDR3 DNA sequence: TGCAGCATTGTTGGGACAGGGGCACATGAGCAGTTCTTC. It encodes CSIVGTGAHEQFF.

This clonotype turned up a few times. V and J are TRBV25-1 and TRBJ2-3; TRBD2 might be the D (6 bases). The CDR3 contains 15 residues. The V end lost 2 bases, the J end lost 2 bases, and 11 bases lay between the germline ends. CDR1 MGHDK and CDR2 SYGVNS come from the germline V gene. CDR3: CASSETGAPTDTQYF. The DNA for the CDR3 is TGTGCCAGCAGTGAAACGGGAGCCCCCACAGATACGCAGTATTTT.

This clonotype was recorded many times. The genes are TRBV5-1 and TRBJ2-3, with a weak D call TRBD1 (5 bases). This CDR3 region has 17 residues. CDR1 SGHRS and CDR2 YFSETQ come from the germline V gene. V was cut by 2 bases and J by 2 bases, with 18 bases left in between. The CDR3 DNA sequence: TGCGCCAGCAGCTTTTATGAAACAGGAGCACCCACAGATACGCAGTATTTT. It yields the protein CASSFYETGAPTDTQYF.

This clonotype was seen ten or more times. One end of the junction varies from germline; a read error may be responsible. This sequence joins TRBV5-1 and TRBJ2-1; 7 nucleotides line up with TRBD2. This CDR3 comprises 11 residues. Per the germline V gene, CDR1 is SGHRS and CDR2 is YFSETQ. The CDR3 protein is CASGAGNEQFF. DNA of the CDR3: TGTGCCAGCGGAGCGGGGAATGAGCAGTTCTTC.

This clonotype has only a few counts. The chain joins TRBV19 to TRBJ2-2; D perhaps matches TRBD2 (5 bases). Germline V gene data show CDR1 as LNHDA and CDR2 as SQIVND (reference sequence). The CDR3 is made up of 16 amino acids. The V end lost 3 bases, the J end lost 2 bases, and 13 bases lay between the germline ends. The CDR3 DNA reads as TGTGCCAGTAGTATGCCCCCGGCGGGTAACACCGGGGAGCTGTTTTTT. This gives the protein CASSMPPAGNTGELFF. Full variable domain (remainder filled in from reference TRBV19 and TRBJ2-2): DGGITQSPKYLFRKEGQNVTLSCEQNLNHDAMYWYRQDPGQGLRLIYYSQIVNDFQKGDIAEGYSVSREKKESFPLTVTSAQKNPTAFYLCASSMPPAGNTGELFFGEGSRLTVL.

There are a few counts of this clonotype. The rearrangement uses TRBV9 and TRBJ2-7; 10 bases line up with TRBD2. Germline CDR1 SGDLS, CDR2 YYNGEE. The CDR3 is 15 amino acids. J lost 7 bases, V lost 4 bases, and 11 bases had no gene match. The DNA of the CDR3 is TGTGCCAGCAGCTATAATCTAGCGGGAGCTTTGGAGCAGTACTTC. Translation: CASSYNLAGALEQYF.

This clonotype was seen ten or more times. The chain combines TRBV12-5 with TRBJ2-5; D call uncertain. Germline loops: CDR1 LGHNT, CDR2 FRNRAP. Trimming shortened V by 3 bases and J by 4 bases, and 9 bases separated the two germline ends. This CDR3 contains 13 residues. The CDR3 spells CASGFASPETQYF. In nucleotides, the CDR3 is TGTGCTAGTGGTTTCGCATCCCCAGAGACCCAGTACTTC. The full variable domain, its missing parts supplied by reference TRBV12-5 and TRBJ2-5, is DARVTQTPRHKVTEMGQEVTMRCQPILGHNTVFWYRQTMMQGLELLAYFRNRAPLDDSGMPKDRFSAEMPDATLATLKIQPSEPRDSAVYFCASGFASPETQYFGPGTRLLVL.

This clonotype was picked up many times. The chain uses TRBV29-1 and TRBJ2-7; TRBD2 agrees at 12 bases. Germline V gene data show CDR1 as SQVTM and CDR2 as ANQGSEA. After removal of 5 bases from V and 2 bases from J, the junction contained 4 bases not matched to a gene. The CDR3 is made up of 14 amino acids. The CDR3: CSVSLAGGPYEQYF. In nucleotides, the CDR3 is TGCAGCGTTTCACTAGCGGGAGGTCCCTACGAGCAGTACTTC.

This clonotype was seen more than once but under ten times. J is TRBJ2-5 and V is TRBV5-1; the D is unclear. The CDR3 extends over 15 amino acids. Germline V gene data show CDR1 as SGHRS and CDR2 as YFSETQ. With 0 bases removed from V and 0 bases from J, the gap between germline ends came to 9 bases. The CDR3 spells CASSLAQVYQETQYF. The CDR3 coding sequence is TGCGCCAGCAGCTTGGCCCAGGTGTACCAAGAGACCCAGTACTTC.

The V and J genes are TRBV3-1 and TRBJ2-7, with TRBD2 identical over 7 bases. This CDR3 has 15 amino acids. CDR1 and CDR2 from the germline V gene are LGHDT and YNNKEL (reference sequence). V shed 5 bases and J 3 bases; nucleotides not matched to a gene: 10. The CDR3 loop is CASSLRTSLGYEQYF. For the CDR3, the DNA is TGTGCCAGCAGCTTGCGGACTAGTTTGGGCTACGAGCAGTACTTC.

This clonotype was seen ten or more times. The CDR3 bases are TGTGCCAGCAGTTTGAAACGGTTCACAGATACGCAGTATTTT. Translated, it gives CASSLKRFTDTQYF. The V call is TRBV6-2 or TRBV6-3, the J call TRBJ2-3; D is uncertain. The V gene lost 4 bases and the J gene lost 2 bases, with 10 bases spanning the gap. Per the germline V gene, CDR1 is MNHEY and CDR2 is SVGEGT. CDR3 size: 14 residues.

This clonotype was counted ten times or more. This CDR3 is CSASSGVYNEQFF. The CDR3 DNA reads as TGCAGTGCTAGTAGCGGGGTCTACAATGAGCAGTTCTTC. The rearrangement joins TRBV20-1 to TRBJ2-1; 8 bases match TRBD2. This CDR3 spans 13 amino acids. In germline, CDR1 is DFQATT, CDR2 SNEGSKA (reference sequence). V was pared by 3 bases and J by 3 bases, with 1 base of the junction left unmatched.

This clonotype came up a few times. The V gene is TRBV29-1, the J gene TRBJ1-2; D might be TRBD1 (5 bases). The V end lost 6 bases, the J end lost 7 bases, and 18 bases lay between the germline ends. Germline V lookup: CDR1 SQVTM, CDR2 ANQGSEA. CDR3 size: 13 residues. CDR3 in amino acids: CSVAPGLSGGYTF. CDR3 nucleotide sequence: TGCAGCGTAGCGCCAGGGTTATCTGGTGGCTACACCTTC.

At least ten counts were recorded for this clonotype. This chain connects TRBV20-1 to TRBJ2-7; 8 bases match TRBD2. The V and J ends lost 2 bases and 9 bases, in that order; junction bases with no gene match: 15. This CDR3 has 15 residues. Germline V gene lookup returns CDR1 DFQATT and CDR2 SNEGSKA (reference sequence). The CDR3 DNA is TGCAGTGCTAGACCCGGGACTAGGGATACTACGAGGCAGTACTTC. It translates to CSARPGTRDTTRQYF.

Ten or more counts support this clonotype. The rearrangement uses TRBV12-3 or TRBV12-4 and TRBJ2-1, with D perhaps assigned TRBD1 or TRBD2 (6 bases each). CDR3 length: 14 amino acids. V gave up 8 bases and J gave up 7 bases, with 18 bases separating them. This chain's CDR3 is CASRGLTGPNEQFF. In DNA form, the CDR3 reads TGTGCCAGCCGGGGGCTGACGGGTCCGAATGAGCAGTTCTTC.

The chain uses TRBV7-2 and TRBJ1-3; D possibly corresponds to TRBD1 (6 bases). V lost 1 base to trimming and J lost 4 bases, with 11 bases between them. The CDR3 spans 15 residues. Per the germline V gene, CDR1 is SGHTA and CDR2 is FQGNSA. The CDR3 spells CASSLVQGGGNTIYF. As DNA, the CDR3 is TGTGCCAGCAGCTTAGTCCAAGGGGGAGGAAACACCATATATTTT.

In this sample, this clonotype turned up many times. This rearrangement joins TRBV12-3 or TRBV12-4 to TRBJ2-2; D is perhaps TRBD2 (7 bases). This CDR3 has 14 amino acids. The ends were cut back, 9 bases at V and 7 bases at J, with 18 bases in the middle. This CDR3 reads CASSQQGGVGELFF. As DNA, the CDR3 is TGTGCCAGTAGCCAACAGGGAGGGGTCGGGGAGCTGTTTTTT.

This clonotype was detected ten times or more. The V gene is TRBV12-3 or TRBV12-4, the J gene TRBJ2-1, with TRBD2 matching 10 bases. J gave up 7 bases and V 2 bases, and 14 bases lay outside the gene matches. The CDR3 sequence is 18 residues long. The CDR3 DNA follows: TGTGCCAGCAGTTTAAGACCAGCGGGAGGGGCCCTACTGAATGAGCAGTTCTTC. Its protein is CASSLRPAGGALLNEQFF.

This clonotype was observed at least ten times. J is TRBJ2-4 and V is TRBV2, with D perhaps matching TRBD1 or TRBD2 (5 bases each). Germline V gene lookup returns CDR1 SNHLY and CDR2 FYNNEI. V gave up 3 bases and J gave up 9 bases, with 9 bases separating them. CDR3 size: 12 residues. CDR3 sequence reads: CASSETGTIQYF. The CDR3 DNA follows: TGTGCCAGCAGTGAGACTGGGACCATTCAGTACTTC.

This clonotype turned up a few times. The gene calls are TRBV6-1 and TRBJ2-5; TRBD1 might be the D (8 bases). V was cut by 5 bases and J by 2 bases, with 21 bases left in between. This CDR3 is built from 17 residues. Germline lookup yields CDR1 MNHNS and CDR2 SASEGT. CDR3 sequence: CASSLQRHRGGQETQYF. The CDR3, as DNA: TGTGCCAGCAGTCTTCAGAGGCACAGGGGGGGTCAAGAGACCCAGTACTTC.